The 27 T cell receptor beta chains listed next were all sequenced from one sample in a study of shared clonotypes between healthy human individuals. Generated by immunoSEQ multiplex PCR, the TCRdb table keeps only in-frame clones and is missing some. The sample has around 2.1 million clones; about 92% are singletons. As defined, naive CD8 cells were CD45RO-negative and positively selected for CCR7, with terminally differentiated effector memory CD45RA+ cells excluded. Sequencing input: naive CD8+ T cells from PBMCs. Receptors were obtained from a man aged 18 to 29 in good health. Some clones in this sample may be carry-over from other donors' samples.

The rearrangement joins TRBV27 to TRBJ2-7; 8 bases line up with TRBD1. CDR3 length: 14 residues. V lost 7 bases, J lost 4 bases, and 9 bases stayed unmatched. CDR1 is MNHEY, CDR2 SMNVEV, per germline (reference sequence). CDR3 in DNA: TGTGCCAGCACCTCCGGGGACAGGTATTACGAGCAGTACTTC. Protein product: CASTSGDRYYEQYF.

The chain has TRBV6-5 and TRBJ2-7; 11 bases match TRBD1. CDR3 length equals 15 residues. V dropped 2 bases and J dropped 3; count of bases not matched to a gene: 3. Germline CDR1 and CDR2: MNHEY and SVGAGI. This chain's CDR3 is CASSYHGTGGYEQYF. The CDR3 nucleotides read TGTGCCAGCAGTTACCACGGGACAGGGGGCTACGAGCAGTACTTC.

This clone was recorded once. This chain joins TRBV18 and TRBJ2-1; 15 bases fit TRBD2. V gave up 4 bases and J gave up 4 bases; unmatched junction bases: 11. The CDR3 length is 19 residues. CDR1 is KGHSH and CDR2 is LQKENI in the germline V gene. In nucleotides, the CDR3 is TGTGCCAGCTCACTTACGGGACTAGCGGGAGGCCCGGAATACAATGAGCAGTTCTTC. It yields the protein CASSLTGLAGGPEYNEQFF.

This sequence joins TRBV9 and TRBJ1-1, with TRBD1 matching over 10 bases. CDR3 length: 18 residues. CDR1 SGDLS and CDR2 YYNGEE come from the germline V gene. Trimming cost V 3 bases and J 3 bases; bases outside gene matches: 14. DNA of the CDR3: TGTGCCAGCAGCGCCCAGACCAGGACAGGGGGATGGGACACTGAAGCTTTCTTT. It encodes CASSAQTRTGGWDTEAFF.

CDR3 coding DNA: TGTGCCAGCAGTGAGGTTCCCTACAATGAGCAGTTCTTC. Its translation: CASSEVPYNEQFF. This chain connects TRBV2 to TRBJ2-1, with D uncertain. Germline CDR1 SNHLY, CDR2 FYNNEI. Trimming removed 3 bases at V and 2 bases at J, with 5 bases between. CDR3 length: 13 amino acids.

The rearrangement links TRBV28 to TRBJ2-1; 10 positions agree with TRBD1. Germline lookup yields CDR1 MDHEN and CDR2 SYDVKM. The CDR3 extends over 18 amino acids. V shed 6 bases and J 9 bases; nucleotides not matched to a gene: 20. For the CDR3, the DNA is TGTGCCAGCAGGCGAGGCAGGGCGGGACAGGGGTCTGGGAGTGAGCAGTTCTTC. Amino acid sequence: CASRRGRAGQGSGSEQFF.

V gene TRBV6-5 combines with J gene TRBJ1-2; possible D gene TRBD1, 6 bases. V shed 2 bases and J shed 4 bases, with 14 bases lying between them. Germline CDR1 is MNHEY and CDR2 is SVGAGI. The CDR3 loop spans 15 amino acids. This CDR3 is CASSYGEGVGYGYTF. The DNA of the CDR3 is TGTGCCAGCAGTTACGGGGAGGGGGTGGGCTATGGCTACACCTTC.

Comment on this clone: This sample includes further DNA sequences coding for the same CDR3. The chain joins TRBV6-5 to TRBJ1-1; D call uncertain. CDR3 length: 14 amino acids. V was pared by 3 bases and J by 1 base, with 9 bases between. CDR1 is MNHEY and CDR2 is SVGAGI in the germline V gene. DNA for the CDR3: TGTGCCAGCAGTTATGGGGAAGGGAACACTGAAGCTTTCTTT. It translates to CASSYGEGNTEAFF.

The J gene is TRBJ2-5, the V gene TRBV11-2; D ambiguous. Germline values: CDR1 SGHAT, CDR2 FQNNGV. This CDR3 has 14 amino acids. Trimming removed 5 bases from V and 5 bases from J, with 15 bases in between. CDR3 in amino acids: CASSPSGPSETQYF. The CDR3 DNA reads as TGTGCCAGCAGCCCATCCGGCCCCTCGGAGACCCAGTACTTC.

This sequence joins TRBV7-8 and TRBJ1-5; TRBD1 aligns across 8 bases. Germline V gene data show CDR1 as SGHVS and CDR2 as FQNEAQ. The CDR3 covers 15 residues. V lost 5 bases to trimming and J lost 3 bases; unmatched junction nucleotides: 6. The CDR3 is CASSPWTGTNQPQHF. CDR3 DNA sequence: TGTGCCAGCAGCCCCTGGACAGGGACCAATCAGCCCCAGCATTTT.

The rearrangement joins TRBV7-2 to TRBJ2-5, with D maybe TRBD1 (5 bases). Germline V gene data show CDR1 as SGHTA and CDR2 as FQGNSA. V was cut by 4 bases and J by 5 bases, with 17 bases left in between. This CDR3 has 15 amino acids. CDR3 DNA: TGTGCCAGCAGCTCCAGGGAACGCCACAGGGAGACCCAGTACTTC. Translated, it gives CASSSRERHRETQYF.

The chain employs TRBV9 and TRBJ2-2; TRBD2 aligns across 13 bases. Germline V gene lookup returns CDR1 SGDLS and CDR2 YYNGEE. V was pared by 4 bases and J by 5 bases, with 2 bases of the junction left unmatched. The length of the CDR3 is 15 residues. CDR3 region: CASSPTSGRTGELFF. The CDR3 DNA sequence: TGTGCCAGCAGCCCGACTAGCGGGAGGACCGGGGAGCTGTTTTTT.

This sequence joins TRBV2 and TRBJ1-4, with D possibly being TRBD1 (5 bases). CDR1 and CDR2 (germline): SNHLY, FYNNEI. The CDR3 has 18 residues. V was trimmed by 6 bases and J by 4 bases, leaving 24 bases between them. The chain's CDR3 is CASRDPRAGTQYNEKLFF. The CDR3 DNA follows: TGTGCCAGCAGGGACCCGCGGGCAGGGACTCAGTATAATGAAAAACTGTTTTTT.

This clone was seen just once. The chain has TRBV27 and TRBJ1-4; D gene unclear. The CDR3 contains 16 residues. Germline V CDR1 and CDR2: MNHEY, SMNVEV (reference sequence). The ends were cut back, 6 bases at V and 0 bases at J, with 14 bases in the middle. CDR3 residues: CASRPGPLATNEKLFF. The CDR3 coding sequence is TGTGCCAGCAGACCTGGGCCCCTTGCAACTAATGAAAAACTGTTTTTT.

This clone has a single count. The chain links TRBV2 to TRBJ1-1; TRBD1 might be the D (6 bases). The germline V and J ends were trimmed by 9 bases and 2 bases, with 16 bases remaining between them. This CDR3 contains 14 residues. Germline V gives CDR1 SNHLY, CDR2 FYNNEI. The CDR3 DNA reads TGTGCCAGGGCGGACGACAGGCAAAACACTGAAGCTTTCTTT. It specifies CARADDRQNTEAFF.

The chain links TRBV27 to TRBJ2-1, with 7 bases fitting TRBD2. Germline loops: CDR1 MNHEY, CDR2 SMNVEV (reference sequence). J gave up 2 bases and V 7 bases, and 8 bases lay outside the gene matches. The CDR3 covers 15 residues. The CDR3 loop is CASIPGAGPYNEQFF. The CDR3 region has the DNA TGTGCCAGCATCCCCGGAGCGGGACCCTACAATGAGCAGTTCTTC.

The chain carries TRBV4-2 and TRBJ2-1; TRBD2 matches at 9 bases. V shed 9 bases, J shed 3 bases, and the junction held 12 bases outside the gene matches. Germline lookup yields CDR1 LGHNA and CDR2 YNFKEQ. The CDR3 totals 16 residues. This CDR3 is CASQNLLAGNYNEQFF. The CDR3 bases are TGTGCCAGTCAAAATCTTCTAGCGGGGAACTACAATGAGCAGTTCTTC.

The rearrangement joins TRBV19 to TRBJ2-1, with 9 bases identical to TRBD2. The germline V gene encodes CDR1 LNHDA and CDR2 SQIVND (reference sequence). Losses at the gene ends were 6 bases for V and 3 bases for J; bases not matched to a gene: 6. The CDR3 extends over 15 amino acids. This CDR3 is CASSEAGGYYNEQFF. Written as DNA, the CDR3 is TGTGCCAGTAGCGAAGCGGGAGGATACTACAATGAGCAGTTCTTC.

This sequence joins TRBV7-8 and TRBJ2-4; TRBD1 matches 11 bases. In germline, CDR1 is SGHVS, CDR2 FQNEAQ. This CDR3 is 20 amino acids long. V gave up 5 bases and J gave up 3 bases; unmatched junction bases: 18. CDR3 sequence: CASSTSGQGEWFSDKNIQYF. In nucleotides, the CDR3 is TGTGCCAGCAGCACGTCGGGACAGGGGGAATGGTTTTCTGACAAAAACATTCAGTACTTC.

CDR3 in amino acids: CASSLGVEAPYNEQFF. In DNA form, the CDR3 reads TGTGCCAGCAGCTTAGGTGTCGAAGCGCCTTACAATGAGCAGTTCTTC. J is TRBJ2-1 and V is TRBV7-3, with D unclear. This CDR3 contains 16 residues. Germline V gene lookup returns CDR1 SGHTA and CDR2 FQGTGA. V lost 2 bases, J lost 4 bases, and 15 bases lay in between.

In DNA, the CDR3 is TGTGCCACCGCAAGGGGACAAGCACAGTTCTTC. As protein: CATARGQAQFF. This chain connects TRBV28 to TRBJ2-1; maybe TRBD1 (6 bases). Trimming took off 10 bases at V and 13 bases at J, with 17 bases between the two ends. The CDR3 spans 11 residues. Germline lookup yields CDR1 MDHEN and CDR2 SYDVKM.

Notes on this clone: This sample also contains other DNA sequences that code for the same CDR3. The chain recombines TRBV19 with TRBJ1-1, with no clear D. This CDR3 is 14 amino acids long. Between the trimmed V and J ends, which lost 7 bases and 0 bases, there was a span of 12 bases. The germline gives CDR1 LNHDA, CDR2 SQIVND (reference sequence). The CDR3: CASTADLMNTEAFF. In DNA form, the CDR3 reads TGTGCCAGTACTGCAGACCTCATGAACACTGAAGCTTTCTTT.

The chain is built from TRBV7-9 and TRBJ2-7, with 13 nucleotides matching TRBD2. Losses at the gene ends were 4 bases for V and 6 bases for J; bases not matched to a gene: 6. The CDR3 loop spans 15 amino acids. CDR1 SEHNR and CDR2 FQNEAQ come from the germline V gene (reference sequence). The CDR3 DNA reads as TGTGCCAGCAGCTCCCGGACTAGCGGGAGACCCGAGCAGTACTTC. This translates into CASSSRTSGRPEQYF.

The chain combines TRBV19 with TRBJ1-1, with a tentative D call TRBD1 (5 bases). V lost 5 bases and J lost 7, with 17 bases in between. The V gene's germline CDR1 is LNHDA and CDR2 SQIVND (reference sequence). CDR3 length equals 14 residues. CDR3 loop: CASSHTDLGVEAFF. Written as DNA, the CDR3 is TGTGCCAGTAGTCATACGGACCTAGGGGTTGAAGCTTTCTTT.

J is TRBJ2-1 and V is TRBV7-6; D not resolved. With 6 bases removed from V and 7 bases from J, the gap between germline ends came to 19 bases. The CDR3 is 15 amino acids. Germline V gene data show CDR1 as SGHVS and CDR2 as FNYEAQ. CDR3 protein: CASRNKQSPLNEQFF. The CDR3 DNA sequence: TGTGCCAGCAGAAATAAGCAGAGCCCATTGAATGAGCAGTTCTTC.

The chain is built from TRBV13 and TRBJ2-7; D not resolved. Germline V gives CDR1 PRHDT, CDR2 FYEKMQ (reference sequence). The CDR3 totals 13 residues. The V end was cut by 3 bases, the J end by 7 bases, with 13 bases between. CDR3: CASSLGAVGEQYF. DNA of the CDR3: TGTGCCAGCAGCTTGGGTGCGGTCGGGGAGCAGTACTTC.

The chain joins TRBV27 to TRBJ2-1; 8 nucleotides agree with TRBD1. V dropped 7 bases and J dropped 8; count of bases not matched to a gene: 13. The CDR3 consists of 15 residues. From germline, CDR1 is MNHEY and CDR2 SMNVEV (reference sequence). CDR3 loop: CASIPRTGTGDEQFF. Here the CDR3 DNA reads TGTGCCAGCATTCCAAGGACAGGGACGGGGGATGAGCAGTTCTTC.